This TCR beta chain was recovered during a study of CD8+CD57+ T cells in acquired aplastic anemia. Overall study findings and caveats: Patients and controls turned out to have 25 to 35 CD8+ CDR3 sequences in common.

A remark on this clonotype: Its cognate antigen is unknown. The junction departs from germline at one end; a sequencing error may be responsible.

Germline V gene sequence: CDR1 SEHNR, CDR2 FQNEAQ (reference sequence). The CDR3 length is 13 residues. TCR beta VDJ and CDR3 profiles were obtained from a genomic DNA template. TCRdb called the reads again in MiXCR, with one record for every CDR3 protein. The data show 150,000 to 200,000 distinct CDR3 sequences, 64% seen once. Sequencing was carried out using sorted CD4+, CD8+, or CD8+CD57+ T cells (not recorded which) from PBMCs. This clonotype originated in a human donor with severe aplastic anemia or a healthy control (not recorded which). The rearrangement links TRBV7-9 to TRBJ2-5; tentatively, D is TRBD1 or TRBD2 (7 bases each). The CDR3 bases are TGTGTCAGCAGCCCAGGGGGGGGGGAGACCCAGTACTTC. Its translation is CVSSPGGGETQYF.